Each of the 30 T cell receptor beta chains below was sequenced from the same sample in a study of T cells in localized non-small cell lung cancer. The data were produced by immunoSEQ multiplex PCR, yet TCRdb's version contains in-frame clones alone and is incomplete. In the table there are 45,000 to 55,000 clones, approximately 80% of which are singletons. Here the sequenced sample was peripheral blood, taken before any cancer treatment. The receptors were gathered from a man between 40 and 75 years old with stage I squamous cell lung carcinoma.

The chain is built from TRBV9 and TRBJ1-6; TRBD1 matches at 7 bases. The germline V gene encodes CDR1 SGDLS and CDR2 YYNGEE. Germline trimming cut 1 base from V and 12 bases from J; bases unmatched to any gene: 7. The length of the CDR3 is 14 residues. The CDR3 spells CASSVRQGSGPLHF. CDR3 nucleotide sequence: TGTGCCAGCAGCGTAAGACAGGGAAGTGGACCCCTCCACTTT. The full variable domain, its missing parts supplied by reference TRBV9 and TRBJ1-6, is DSGVTQTPKHLITATGQRVTLRCSPRSGDLSVYWYQQSLDQGLQFLIQYYNGEERAKGNILERFSAQQFPDLHSELNLSSLELGDSALYFCASSVRQGSGPLHFGNGTRLTVT.

The chain combines TRBV5-1 with TRBJ2-3, with 7 nucleotides matching TRBD2. The CDR3 is 13 amino acids. Losses at the gene ends were 4 bases for V and 4 bases for J; bases not matched to a gene: 3. Germline V gene data show CDR1 as SGHRS and CDR2 as YFSETQ. As DNA, the CDR3 is TGCGCCAGCAGCAACGGGGGGTCAGATACGCAGTATTTT. Its translation is CASSNGGSDTQYF.

The V and J genes are TRBV6-6 and TRBJ2-7, with D possibly matching TRBD2 (6 bases). Per germline, CDR1 MNHNY and CDR2 SVGAGI (reference sequence). Trimming cost V 6 bases and J 0 bases, with 15 bases left between them. The CDR3 covers 15 residues. The CDR3 loop reads CASRLDRGSSYEQYF. As DNA, the CDR3 is TGTGCCAGCAGACTTGACCGGGGGAGCTCCTACGAGCAGTACTTC.

The chain is built from TRBV5-1 and TRBJ2-1; 8 nucleotides line up with TRBD1. Unmatched junction bases numbered 7, after V lost 2 bases and J lost 6 bases. Germline CDR1 is SGHRS and CDR2 is YFSETQ. The CDR3 covers 15 residues. The CDR3 protein is CASSFIGQGTNEQFF. CDR3 in DNA: TGCGCCAGCAGCTTTATTGGACAGGGAACCAATGAGCAGTTCTTC.

V and J are TRBV7-9 and TRBJ1-1, with D uncertain. Germline lookup yields CDR1 SEHNR and CDR2 FQNEAQ (reference sequence). The ends were cut back, 1 base at V and 6 bases at J, with 3 bases in the middle. The CDR3 is 11 residues long. CDR3 region: CASSLVAEAFF. CDR3 DNA sequence: TGTGCCAGCAGCTTAGTAGCTGAAGCTTTCTTT.

The rearrangement links TRBV4-2 to TRBJ1-5; D is ambiguous. The CDR3 consists of 17 residues. From germline, CDR1 is LGHNA and CDR2 YNFKEQ. Trimming took off 1 base at V and 7 bases at J, with 20 bases between the two ends. CDR3: CASSQGGRAGRSQPQHF. CDR3 bases: TGTGCCAGCAGCCAAGGAGGGCGGGCAGGAAGGTCCCAGCCCCAGCATTTT.

As DNA, the CDR3 is TGTGCCAGCAGTGTAAGGAACACTGAAGCTTTCTTT. This encodes CASSVRNTEAFF. The rearrangement joins TRBV6-5 to TRBJ1-1, with D hard to call. V was clipped by 5 bases and J by 1 base, with 5 bases between them. The CDR3 is 12 amino acids. Germline-derived CDR1 and CDR2 are MNHEY and SVGAGI.

The rearrangement uses TRBV18 and TRBJ2-2, with D possibly TRBD2 on 6 matching bases. The germline CDR1 and CDR2 sequences are KGHSH and LQKENI. The CDR3 has 15 residues. The ends were cut back, 5 bases at V and 4 bases at J, with 14 bases in the middle. The CDR3 loop is CASSTRLVGTGELFF. Written as DNA, the CDR3 is TGTGCCAGCTCAACGCGACTAGTAGGCACCGGGGAGCTGTTTTTT.

The chain employs TRBV5-6 and TRBJ2-7; D is uncertain. The CDR3 totals 13 residues. CDR1 and CDR2 (germline): SGHDT, YYEEEE. The V end lost 4 bases, the J end lost 2 bases, and 10 bases lay between the germline ends. DNA of the CDR3: TGTGCCAGCAGCCACTATAAGGCCTACGAGCAGTACTTC. Its protein is CASSHYKAYEQYF.

V and J are TRBV4-1 and TRBJ2-7; the D gene could be TRBD1 or TRBD2 (5 bases each). V gave up 4 bases and J gave up 3 bases, with 22 bases separating them. Germline V gives CDR1 MGHRA, CDR2 YSYEKL. The CDR3 is made up of 17 amino acids. CDR3 region: CASSPQHGAGGGYEQYF. DNA of the CDR3: TGCGCCAGCAGCCCTCAACACGGGGCGGGTGGGGGCTACGAGCAGTACTTC.

The rearrangement uses TRBV7-9 and TRBJ2-5; unclear D gene. Germline values: CDR1 SEHNR, CDR2 FQNEAQ (reference sequence). This CDR3 region has 14 residues. With 2 bases removed from V and 5 bases from J, the gap between germline ends came to 12 bases. The CDR3 sequence is CASSLNNPRETQYF. CDR3 in DNA: TGTGCCAGCAGCTTAAATAACCCGCGGGAGACCCAGTACTTC. Complete variable domain (other parts from reference TRBV7-9 and TRBJ2-5): DTGVSQNPRHKITKRGQNVTFRCDPISEHNRLYWYRQTLGQGPEFLTYFQNEAQLEKSRLLSDRFSAERPKGSFSTLEIQRTEQGDSAMYLCASSLNNPRETQYFGPGTRLLVL.

The V and J genes are TRBV18 and TRBJ2-5; a weak D match, TRBD1 (5 bases). Trimming removed 4 bases at V and 5 bases at J, with 17 bases between. Germline-derived CDR1 and CDR2 are KGHSH and LQKENI. The CDR3 contains 15 residues. CDR3 DNA sequence: TGTGCCAGCTCACAAACTGAGCAGGGCATGGAGACCCAGTACTTC. Translated: CASSQTEQGMETQYF.

This clone has just a few counts. V gene TRBV10-2 combines with J gene TRBJ2-7; TRBD1 aligns across 7 bases. The V gene end was trimmed by 6 bases and the J gene end by 6 bases; junction bases not matched to a gene: 8. Germline lookup yields CDR1 WSHSY and CDR2 SAAADI. CDR3 length equals 13 residues. The CDR3 coding sequence is TGCGCCAGCAGAGGACAGGTCACCGGCGAGCAGTACTTC. Its translation: CASRGQVTGEQYF.

The chain combines TRBV7-9 with TRBJ2-1, with D possibly being TRBD2 (6 bases). V dropped 1 base and J dropped 2 bases, with 12 bases sitting between them. From germline, CDR1 is SEHNR and CDR2 FQNEAQ (reference sequence). The CDR3 extends over 16 amino acids. The CDR3 DNA follows: TGTGCCAGCAGCTTAGAAGGGACTGAACCCTACAATGAGCAGTTCTTC. It codes for CASSLEGTEPYNEQFF.

This clone was counted between two and nine times. This rearrangement joins TRBV7-9 to TRBJ1-5; no reliable D call. The germline CDR1 and CDR2 sequences are SEHNR and FQNEAQ (reference sequence). Trimming removed 5 bases at V and 0 bases at J, with 17 bases between. The CDR3 has 17 residues. CDR3: CASSPLPEVYSNQPQHF. The CDR3 DNA sequence: TGTGCCAGCAGCCCCCTGCCGGAAGTTTATAGCAATCAGCCCCAGCATTTT.

This clone was recorded a few times. The chain links TRBV2 to TRBJ1-1; D possibly corresponds to TRBD1 (5 bases). The V gene lost 7 bases and the J gene lost 1 base, with 10 bases spanning the gap. Germline V CDR1 and CDR2: SNHLY, FYNNEI. The CDR3 is 13 residues long. The CDR3 region has the DNA TGTGCCAGCAATAGACAGCAGAACACTGAAGCTTTCTTT. It translates to CASNRQQNTEAFF.

J is TRBJ2-1 and V is TRBV6-1; 9 positions match TRBD2. V trimming: 3 bases; J trimming: 7 bases; junction bases outside the gene matches: 1. The CDR3 extends over 13 amino acids. Germline values: CDR1 MNHNS, CDR2 SASEGT. The CDR3 region is CASSELAGNEQFF. Here the CDR3 DNA reads TGTGCCAGCAGTGAGCTAGCGGGGAATGAGCAGTTCTTC.

V gene TRBV9 combines with J gene TRBJ1-3; 10 bases are a match to TRBD1. The germline CDR1 and CDR2 sequences are SGDLS and YYNGEE. The V and J ends lost 0 bases and 4 bases, in that order; junction bases with no gene match: 4. The CDR3 extends over 16 amino acids. This CDR3 is CASSVGGQGGGNTIYF. In nucleotides, the CDR3 is TGTGCCAGCAGCGTAGGAGGACAGGGGGGAGGAAACACCATATATTTT. Full variable domain (remainder filled in from reference TRBV9 and TRBJ1-3): DSGVTQTPKHLITATGQRVTLRCSPRSGDLSVYWYQQSLDQGLQFLIQYYNGEERAKGNILERFSAQQFPDLHSELNLSSLELGDSALYFCASSVGGQGGGNTIYFGEGSWLTVV.

The chain is built from TRBV7-2 and TRBJ2-3; D not resolved. Trimming took off 1 base at V and 0 bases at J, with 8 bases between the two ends. Germline lookup yields CDR1 SGHTA and CDR2 FQGNSA. CDR3 size: 15 residues. CDR3 bases: TGTGCCAGCAGCTTAGTTGCCGCTAGCACAGATACGCAGTATTTT. Amino acid sequence: CASSLVAASTDTQYF.

The J gene is TRBJ2-7, the V gene TRBV6-6; the match to TRBD1 covers 7 bases. CDR1 and CDR2 from the germline V gene are MNHNY and SVGAGI (reference sequence). This CDR3 is built from 14 residues. The V segment lost 6 bases and the J segment 8 bases; nucleotides outside the gene matches: 13. This CDR3 is CASSPLSGTEKQYF. In DNA form, the CDR3 reads TGTGCCAGCAGCCCCCTCTCCGGGACAGAAAAGCAGTACTTC.

This sequence joins TRBV29-1 and TRBJ2-7, with TRBD2 identical over 10 bases. Germline loops: CDR1 SQVTM, CDR2 ANQGSEA. The CDR3 extends over 15 amino acids. The J segment lost 0 bases and the V segment lost 4 bases, leaving 6 bases of the junction unmatched. The CDR3 region has the DNA TGCAGCGTTGGAGGGGCTAGCGGGAGCTCCTACGAGCAGTACTTC. Its protein is CSVGGASGSSYEQYF.

The rearrangement links TRBV11-2 to TRBJ2-7; 7 bases line up with TRBD1. The CDR3 consists of 17 residues. With V trimmed by 1 base and J by 2 bases, 11 bases remained unmatched. Germline CDR1 and CDR2: SGHAT and FQNNGV. The CDR3 region has the DNA TGTGCCAGCAGCTTAGGGGTAGGGCAGGGGGATCCCTACGAGCAGTACTTC. It codes for CASSLGVGQGDPYEQYF.

The gene calls are TRBV30 and TRBJ2-7; 12 nucleotides match TRBD1. This CDR3 contains 11 residues. Germline assignment: CDR1 GTSNPN and CDR2 SVGIG (reference sequence). With 8 bases clipped from V and 6 bases from J, the junction kept 2 bases outside the gene matches. The CDR3 sequence: CAGDRGLEQYF. As DNA, the CDR3 is TGTGCCGGGGACAGGGGGCTCGAGCAGTACTTC.

This chain uses TRBV27 with TRBJ2-2; 7 positions agree with TRBD1. From germline, CDR1 is MNHEY and CDR2 SMNVEV (reference sequence). The CDR3 spans 13 residues. V lost 9 bases to trimming and J lost 8 bases; unmatched junction nucleotides: 9. The CDR3 loop reads CASTRQGLGELFF. CDR3 sequence (DNA): TGTGCCAGTACCAGACAGGGCCTGGGGGAGCTGTTTTTT.

The V and J genes are TRBV28 and TRBJ2-5, with TRBD2 as a possible D gene (7 bases). Germline CDR1 MDHEN, CDR2 SYDVKM. The CDR3 is 15 residues long. V lost 6 bases, J lost 2 bases, and 16 bases lay in between. CDR3: CASSLGGAGQETQYF. The CDR3 nucleotides are TGTGCCAGCAGCCTGGGGGGGGCAGGACAAGAGACCCAGTACTTC. Supplemented by reference TRBV28 and TRBJ2-5, the full variable domain reads DVKVTQSSRYLVKRTGEKVFLECVQDMDHENMFWYRQDPGLGLRLIYFSYDVKMKEKGDIPEGYSVSREKKERFSLILESASTNQTSMYLCASSLGGAGQETQYFGPGTRLLVL.

The sample holds a few counts of this clone. CDR3 amino acids: CASRPVANSNQPQHF. CDR3 nucleotide sequence: TGTGCCAGCCGCCCAGTCGCAAATAGCAATCAGCCCCAGCATTTT. The V and J genes are TRBV27 and TRBJ1-5; D remains ambiguous. V was cut by 8 bases and J by 0 bases, with 14 bases left in between. This CDR3 is 15 amino acids long. In germline, CDR1 is MNHEY, CDR2 SMNVEV (reference sequence).

Worth noting for this clone: A junction boundary mismatches the germline segment, possibly from a read error. The V gene is TRBV6-5, the J gene TRBJ1-5; no clear D. The CDR3 is 13 residues long. Per germline, CDR1 MNHEY and CDR2 SVGAGI. CDR3 DNA: TGTGCCAGCAGTTACTCGAGCGAGGGCAGGAGAGATTTT. It encodes CASSYSSEGRRDF.

The chain has TRBV6-5 and TRBJ1-6; D is uncertain. Germline CDR1 is MNHEY and CDR2 is SVGAGI. The length of the CDR3 is 14 residues. The germline V and J ends were trimmed by 2 bases and 7 bases, with 9 bases remaining between them. The CDR3 DNA follows: TGTGCCAGCAGTTACGACCACTACAATTCACCCCTCCACTTT. Residues: CASSYDHYNSPLHF.

The chain couples TRBV7-9 to TRBJ1-1; possible D gene TRBD1, 6 bases. The CDR3 length is 15 residues. The germline gives CDR1 SEHNR, CDR2 FQNEAQ (reference sequence). Trimming shortened V by 6 bases and J by 5 bases, and 19 bases separated the two germline ends. The CDR3 nucleotides read TGTGCCAGCAGTCCTTACAGGGCGGAGGGGACTGAAGCTTTCTTT. As protein: CASSPYRAEGTEAFF. The full variable domain, with the rest looked up from reference TRBV7-9 and TRBJ1-1, is DTGVSQNPRHKITKRGQNVTFRCDPISEHNRLYWYRQTLGQGPEFLTYFQNEAQLEKSRLLSDRFSAERPKGSFSTLEIQRTEQGDSAMYLCASSPYRAEGTEAFFGQGTRLTVV.

The chain uses TRBV7-8 and TRBJ1-2; D is unclear. Between the trimmed V and J ends, which lost 2 bases and 4 bases, there was a span of 14 bases. The CDR3 loop spans 15 amino acids. Per the germline V gene, CDR1 is SGHVS and CDR2 is FQNEAQ. CDR3 DNA: TGTGCCAGCAGCTTATCCCCGGGGAGCCCCTATGGCTACACCTTC. It specifies CASSLSPGSPYGYTF.